The 15 T cell receptor beta chains below were found in one sample sequenced in a study of T cells after yellow fever vaccination. Each CDR3 protein gets one entry after TCRdb re-called the 5' RACE reads with MiXCR. This table has about 550,000 distinct CDR3 sequences, 15% to 20% appearing once. Sequencing used PBMCs, obtained 15 days after the yellow fever booster vaccination. All receptors derive from a man aged 25-45 years who received the YFV17D yellow fever vaccine.

The chain uses TRBV6-1 and TRBJ2-1; TRBD1 agrees at 12 bases. The V gene's germline CDR1 is MNHNS and CDR2 SASEGT. This CDR3 has 15 amino acids. Trimming removed 6 bases from V and 9 bases from J; junction bases left unmatched: 9. Here the CDR3 DNA reads TGTGCCAGCAGGGCCGGGACAGGGGGCTCGGGTGAGCAGTTCTTC. Its protein product is CASRAGTGGSGEQFF.

This clonotype has more than one count but fewer than ten. The CDR3, as DNA: TGCAGTGCCGTTGAGGGATACAATGAGCAGTTCTTC. Translating gives CSAVEGYNEQFF. The chain combines TRBV20-1 with TRBJ2-1; weak D call: TRBD2 (5 bases). The CDR3 extends over 12 amino acids. Trimming took off 6 bases at V and 4 bases at J, with 10 bases between the two ends. Germline CDR1 is DFQATT and CDR2 is SNEGSKA (reference sequence).

This clonotype was found a few times. V gene TRBV20-1 combines with J gene TRBJ2-7, with 7 positions matching TRBD2. The germline V gene has CDR1 DFQATT and CDR2 SNEGSKA (reference sequence). This CDR3 is 15 amino acids long. Trimming cost V 5 bases and J 2 bases; bases outside gene matches: 12. This chain's CDR3 is CSAPIPGGRAYEQYF. CDR3 DNA: TGCAGTGCTCCCATCCCCGGTGGGAGGGCCTACGAGCAGTACTTC.

The sample holds many counts of this clonotype. The chain carries TRBV6-6 and TRBJ2-2; D is unclear. This CDR3 region has 11 residues. Trimming pared 8 bases from V and 8 bases from J, leaving 9 bases between. Germline V CDR1 and CDR2: MNHNY, SVGAGI (reference sequence). The CDR3 bases are TGTGCCAGCTATGTCTCGGGGGAGCTGTTTTTT. Translated: CASYVSGELFF.

The chain has TRBV25-1 and TRBJ2-1; 10 bases line up with TRBD1. This CDR3 spans 13 amino acids. V gave up 0 bases and J gave up 16 bases; unmatched junction bases: 6. Germline CDR1 is MGHDK and CDR2 is SYGVNS. In nucleotides, the CDR3 is TGTGCCAGCAGTGAATATACGGGGACAGGGGTTTTCTTC. Translation gives CASSEYTGTGVFF.

This clonotype has a handful of counts. CDR3 coding DNA: TGCAGCGTTGTGGTCCCCACCGGGGAGCTGTTTTTT. Protein product: CSVVVPTGELFF. The V and J genes are TRBV29-1 and TRBJ2-2, with D hard to call. Trimming shortened V by 4 bases and J by 4 bases, and 7 bases separated the two germline ends. Germline V CDR1 and CDR2: SQVTM, ANQGSEA. The CDR3 loop spans 12 amino acids.

This clonotype was detected many times. The chain is built from TRBV29-1 and TRBJ2-7; possibly TRBD2 for D (6 bases). Trimming removed 0 bases from V and 6 bases from J, with 9 bases in between. This CDR3 has 12 amino acids. The germline CDR1 and CDR2 sequences are SQVTM and ANQGSEA. As DNA, the CDR3 is TGCAGCGTTGAAGAGGAGGGGATCGAGCAGTACTTC. Protein sequence: CSVEEEGIEQYF.

This clonotype was seen only a few times. The V and J genes are TRBV4-2 and TRBJ1-2; the D is unclear. Per the germline V gene, CDR1 is LGHNA and CDR2 is YNFKEQ. Trimming left V 0 bases short and J 1 base short, with 9 bases between. The length of the CDR3 is 15 residues. CDR3 DNA sequence: TGTGCCAGCAGCCAAGAAGGCAGCGTTAACTATGGCTACACCTTC. Its protein product is CASSQEGSVNYGYTF.

The CDR3 loop reads CASEPGTGIYEQYF. CDR3 sequence (DNA): TGTGCCAGCGAGCCCGGGACAGGGATCTACGAGCAGTACTTC. The V gene is TRBV18, the J gene TRBJ2-7; 9 nucleotides line up with TRBD1. V gave up 8 bases and J gave up 3 bases; unmatched junction bases: 8. CDR1 is KGHSH and CDR2 is LQKENI in the germline V gene. This CDR3 has 14 residues.

This clonotype was picked up a small number of times. CDR3 amino acids: CSVEGGPQFF. In DNA form, the CDR3 reads TGCAGCGTTGAAGGGGGCCCCCAGTTCTTC. The chain uses TRBV29-1 and TRBJ2-1; possibly TRBD1 for D (5 bases). Germline CDR1 is SQVTM and CDR2 is ANQGSEA. V was clipped by 1 base and J by 13 bases, with 8 bases between them. The CDR3 length is 10 residues.

A few counts support this clonotype. The chain joins TRBV7-9 to TRBJ2-1; 9 nucleotides align to TRBD2. V gave up 3 bases and J gave up 3 bases; unmatched junction bases: 9. This CDR3 has 17 residues. CDR1 and CDR2 from the germline V gene are SEHNR and FQNEAQ (reference sequence). CDR3 coding DNA: TGTGCCAGCAGCTTGTACAGTGGTAGCGGGGGCTACAATGAGCAGTTCTTC. This encodes CASSLYSGSGGYNEQFF.

This clonotype came up a few times. The rearrangement links TRBV4-1 to TRBJ1-1, with D maybe TRBD1 (5 bases). Germline-derived CDR1 and CDR2 are MGHRA and YSYEKL. V dropped 0 bases and J dropped 0 bases, with 8 bases sitting between them. This CDR3 comprises 15 residues. The CDR3 DNA follows: TGCGCCAGCAGCCAAGATCCGGGGGTGAACACTGAAGCTTTCTTT. It yields the protein CASSQDPGVNTEAFF.

This clonotype was seen a single time. CDR3 nucleotides: TGTGCCAGCAGCTTTAAGGGTAACACCGGGGAGCTGTTTTTT. Protein product: CASSFKGNTGELFF. The chain links TRBV7-2 to TRBJ2-2; D gene uncertain. V lost 3 bases and J 2 bases, leaving 7 bases between the germline ends. Germline V lookup: CDR1 SGHTA, CDR2 FQGNSA. The CDR3 runs to 14 residues.

The chain joins TRBV6-2 or TRBV6-3 to TRBJ2-7, with TRBD2 matching over 11 bases. The CDR3 loop spans 18 amino acids. Germline CDR1 and CDR2: MNHEY and SVGEGT. V shed 6 bases and J 3 bases; nucleotides not matched to a gene: 16. CDR3 protein: CASRPHRLTSGSYYEQYF. DNA for the CDR3: TGTGCCAGCAGACCACACCGCTTAACTAGCGGGAGTTACTACGAGCAGTACTTC.

V gene TRBV20-1 combines with J gene TRBJ2-3; tentatively, D is TRBD1 (5 bases). This CDR3 has 13 amino acids. Germline loops: CDR1 DFQATT, CDR2 SNEGSKA (reference sequence). V lost 7 bases and J 3 bases, leaving 14 bases between the germline ends. The CDR3 DNA follows: TGCAGTGAAAGGGGTATAGTAACAGATACGCAGTATTTT. Translated: CSERGIVTDTQYF.